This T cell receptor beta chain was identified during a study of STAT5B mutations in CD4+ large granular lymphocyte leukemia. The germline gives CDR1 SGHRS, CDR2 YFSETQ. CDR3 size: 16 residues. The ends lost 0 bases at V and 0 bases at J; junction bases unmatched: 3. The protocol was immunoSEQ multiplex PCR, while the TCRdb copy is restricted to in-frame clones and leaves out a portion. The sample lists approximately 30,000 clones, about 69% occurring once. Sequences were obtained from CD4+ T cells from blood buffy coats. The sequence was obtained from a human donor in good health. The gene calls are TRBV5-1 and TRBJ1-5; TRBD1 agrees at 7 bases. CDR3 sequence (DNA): TGCGCCAGCAGCTTGGAAGGGGGCAATAGCAATCAGCCCCAGCATTTT. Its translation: CASSLEGGNSNQPQHF.